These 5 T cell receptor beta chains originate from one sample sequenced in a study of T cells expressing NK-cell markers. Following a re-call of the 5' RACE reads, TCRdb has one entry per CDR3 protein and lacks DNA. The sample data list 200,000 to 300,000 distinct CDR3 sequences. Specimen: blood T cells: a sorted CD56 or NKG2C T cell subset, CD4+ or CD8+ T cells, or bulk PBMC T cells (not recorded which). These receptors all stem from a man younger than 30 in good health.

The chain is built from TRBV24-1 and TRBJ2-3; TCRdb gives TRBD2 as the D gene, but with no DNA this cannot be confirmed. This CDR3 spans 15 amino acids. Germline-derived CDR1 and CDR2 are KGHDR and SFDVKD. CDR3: CATSDLAGHTDTQYF.

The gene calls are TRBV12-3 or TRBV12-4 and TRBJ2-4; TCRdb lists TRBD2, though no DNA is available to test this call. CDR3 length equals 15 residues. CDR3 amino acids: CASSEAGAGKNIQYF.

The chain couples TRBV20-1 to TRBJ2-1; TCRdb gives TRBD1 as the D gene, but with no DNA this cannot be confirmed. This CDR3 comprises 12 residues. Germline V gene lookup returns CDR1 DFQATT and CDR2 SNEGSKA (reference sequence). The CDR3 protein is CSARAGFHEQFF.

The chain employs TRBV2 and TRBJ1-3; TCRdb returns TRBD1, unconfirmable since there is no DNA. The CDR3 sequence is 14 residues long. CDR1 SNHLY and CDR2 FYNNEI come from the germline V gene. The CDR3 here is CASGGAGTGNTIYF.

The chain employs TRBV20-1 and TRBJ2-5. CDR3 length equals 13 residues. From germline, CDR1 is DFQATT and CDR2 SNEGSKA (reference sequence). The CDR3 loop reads CSALHTSQETQYF.